The TCR beta chain under discussion was sequenced for a study of Graves' ophthalmopathy and Graves' hyperthyroidism. Overall study results and limits: Ophthalmopathy versus stable hyperthyroidism: 13-signature model gave roughly 88% sensitivity, 75% to 82% specificity.

RNA transcripts served as template for amplifying TCR beta CDR3 sequences. The first-round RT-PCR employed HTBI primers together with the Qiagen OneStep RT-PCR kit. A multiplex PCR was then performed as the second round. TCRdb ran MiXCR on the multiplex PCR reads and lists one entry per CDR3 protein. This repertoire shows under 800,000 distinct CDR3 sequences, about 20% found once; its top ten account for around 6.9%. Hyperthyroidism was classified as stable if no ophthalmopathy occurred within 18 months of follow-up. Roughly 10 ml of fresh blood yielded the PBMCs by density gradient. Turning to this clonotype: What it recognizes is unknown.

Trimming took off 2 bases at V and 3 bases at J, with 13 bases between the two ends. The CDR3 has 15 residues. CDR1 is MGHRA, CDR2 YSYEKL, per germline. Sequencing input: peripheral blood. This chain connects TRBV4-1 to TRBJ1-1; TRBD1 is a possible D gene (5 bases). The clonotype was recovered from a woman between 18 and 30 years old with stable Graves' hyperthyroidism. Some clones in this sample may be carry-over from other donors' samples. The CDR3 DNA sequence: TGCGCCAGCAGCCAAACCGGGACGGCTGACACTGAAGCTTTCTTT. As protein: CASSQTGTADTEAFF.